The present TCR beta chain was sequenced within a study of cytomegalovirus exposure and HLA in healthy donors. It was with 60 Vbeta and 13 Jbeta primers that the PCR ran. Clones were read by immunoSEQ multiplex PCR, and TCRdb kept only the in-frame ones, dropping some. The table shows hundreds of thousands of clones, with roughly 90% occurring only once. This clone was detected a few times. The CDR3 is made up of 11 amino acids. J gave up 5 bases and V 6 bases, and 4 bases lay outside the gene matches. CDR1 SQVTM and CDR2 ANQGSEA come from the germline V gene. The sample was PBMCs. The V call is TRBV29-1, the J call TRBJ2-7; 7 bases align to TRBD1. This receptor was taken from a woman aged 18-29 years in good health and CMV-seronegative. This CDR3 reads CSVRQGHEQYF. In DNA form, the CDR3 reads TGCAGCGTCAGACAGGGCCACGAGCAGTACTTC.